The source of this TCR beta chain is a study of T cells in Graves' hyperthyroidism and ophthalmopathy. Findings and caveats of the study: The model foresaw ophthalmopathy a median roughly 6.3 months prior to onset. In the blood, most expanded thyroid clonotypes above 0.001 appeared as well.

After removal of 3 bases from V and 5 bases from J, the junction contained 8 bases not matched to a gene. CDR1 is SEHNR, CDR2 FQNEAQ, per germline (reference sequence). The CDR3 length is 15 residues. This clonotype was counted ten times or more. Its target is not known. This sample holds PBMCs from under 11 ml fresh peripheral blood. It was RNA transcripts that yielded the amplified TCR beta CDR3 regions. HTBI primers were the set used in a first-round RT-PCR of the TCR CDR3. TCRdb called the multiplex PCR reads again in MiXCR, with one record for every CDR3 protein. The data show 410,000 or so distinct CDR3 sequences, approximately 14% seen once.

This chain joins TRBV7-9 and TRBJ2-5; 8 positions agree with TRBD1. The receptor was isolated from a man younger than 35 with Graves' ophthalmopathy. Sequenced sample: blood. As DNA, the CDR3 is TGTGCCAGCAGCTTTGGACAGGGTGTACGGGAGACCCAGTACTTC. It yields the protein CASSFGQGVRETQYF.